The clone carrying this T cell receptor beta chain was counted at least ten times. TCRdb itself ran the RT-PCR reads through MiXCR, one entry per CDR3 protein. The profile covers more than 600,000 distinct CDR3 sequences, with 14% appearing a single time and roughly 3.9% taken by the ten largest. Trimming at V came to 2 bases and at J to 2 bases, leaving 3 bases not matched to a gene. The CDR3 runs 15 residues. CDR1 and CDR2 (germline): PRHDT, FYEKMQ (reference sequence). Source material: memory CD4+ T cells from blood. The J gene is TRBJ1-3, the V gene TRBV13, with 7 nucleotides matching TRBD1. This clonotype was obtained from a female donor in good health, serving as a healthy control. CDR3 sequence reads: CASSLRQGTGNTIYF. In nucleotides, the CDR3 is TGTGCCAGCAGCTTACGACAGGGCACTGGAAACACCATATATTTT.